The 18 T cell receptor beta chains presented below share a single source sample, sequenced in a study of T cell responses to AZD1222 COVID-19 vaccine (dated by TCRdb to 2020 to 2023). According to the study, the label for this sample's time point signals: about 28 days (+/-7) after the second vaccine dose. The library was built by means of the immunoSEQ multiplex PCR assay. What TCRdb holds here is the immuneACCESS table cut down to in-frame rearrangements. Part of the clones is not present; checked against another copy, under half of the missing clones reflect an unresolved V gene, and the others are unexplained. Within this sample are fewer than 200,000 clones, with around 88% of them counted one time only. About 1% of the sample lies in the top ten. The sample consisted of peripheral blood, taken 28 days after the second AZD1222 dose. These receptors came from an adult who received the AZD1222 COVID-19 vaccine.

This chain joins TRBV2 and TRBJ1-3; 8 positions match TRBD1. Germline CDR1 SNHLY, CDR2 FYNNEI. The CDR3 is 16 residues long. V lost 4 bases, J lost 3 bases, and 8 bases stayed unmatched. CDR3 sequence reads: CASSAGQGWNGNTIYF. The CDR3, as DNA: TGTGCCAGCAGTGCTGGACAGGGATGGAATGGAAACACCATATATTTT.

The chain uses TRBV6-1 and TRBJ1-2; D call uncertain. This CDR3 has 13 amino acids. The germline V gene encodes CDR1 MNHNS and CDR2 SASEGT. Trimming left V 2 bases short and J 6 bases short, with 10 bases between. DNA for the CDR3: TGTGCCAGCAGTGAAACGGGGAGAGATGGCTACACCTTC. Translated: CASSETGRDGYTF.

The chain is built from TRBV4-2 and TRBJ1-5; tentative D call: TRBD1 (6 bases). V lost 0 bases and J lost 2, with 14 bases in between. Germline CDR1 LGHNA, CDR2 YNFKEQ. The CDR3 is made up of 17 amino acids. CDR3 nucleotides: TGTGCCAGCAGCCAAGATAGAGCAGGGGACGGCAATCAGCCCCAGCATTTT. This translates into CASSQDRAGDGNQPQHF.

V usage is TRBV28 and J usage is TRBJ1-1; a possible D gene is TRBD1 (6 bases). The CDR3 runs 16 residues. V lost 5 bases to trimming and J lost 4 bases, with 20 bases between them. Germline values: CDR1 MDHEN, CDR2 SYDVKM. In DNA form, the CDR3 reads TGTGCCAGCAGTGAGGGGGGGAACGGGAGAACCACTGAAGCTTTCTTT. Translated: CASSEGGNGRTTEAFF.

CDR3: CASSPGGGTEAFF. CDR3 in DNA: TGTGCCAGCAGCCCCGGGGGGGGAACTGAAGCTTTCTTT. The chain is built from TRBV6-5 and TRBJ1-1; D perhaps matches TRBD1 (5 bases). This CDR3 is 13 amino acids long. Trimming took off 6 bases at V and 5 bases at J, with 13 bases between the two ends. Germline CDR1 MNHEY, CDR2 SVGAGI.

This chain links TRBV4-1 with TRBJ1-1; tentatively, D is TRBD1 (5 bases). Between the trimmed V and J ends, which lost 0 bases and 4 bases, there was a span of 12 bases. The CDR3 has 15 residues. In germline, CDR1 is MGHRA, CDR2 YSYEKL. The CDR3 here is CASSQDEGRGTEAFF. The CDR3 coding sequence is TGCGCCAGCAGCCAAGATGAAGGGAGGGGCACTGAAGCTTTCTTT.

The chain has TRBV15 and TRBJ2-6; D not certain. Germline values: CDR1 LNHNV, CDR2 YYDKDF (reference sequence). V was clipped by 0 bases and J by 2 bases, with 5 bases between them. The CDR3 consists of 15 residues. This CDR3 is CATSREKPGANVLTF. The CDR3 coding sequence is TGTGCCACCAGCAGAGAGAAGCCTGGGGCCAACGTCCTGACTTTC.

V usage is TRBV6-2 or TRBV6-3 and J usage is TRBJ2-7; the match to TRBD2 covers 13 bases. The ends lost 2 bases at V and 1 base at J; junction bases unmatched: 8. CDR3 size: 18 residues. Per germline, CDR1 MNHEY and CDR2 SVGEGT. CDR3 sequence (DNA): TGTGCCAGCAGTTACACAGGACTAGCGGGGGAACCTTCCTACGAGCAGTACTTC. Translated: CASSYTGLAGEPSYEQYF.

The chain recombines TRBV20-1 with TRBJ1-5; D possibly corresponds to TRBD1 (5 bases). V was pared by 3 bases and J by 6 bases, with 12 bases between. The CDR3 covers 13 residues. CDR1 is DFQATT and CDR2 is SNEGSKA in the germline V gene (reference sequence). This CDR3 reads CSASKQVGQPQHF. CDR3 DNA sequence: TGCAGTGCTAGTAAACAGGTTGGTCAGCCCCAGCATTTT.

This chain connects TRBV7-2 to TRBJ2-7; D is possibly TRBD1 (6 bases). This CDR3 contains 16 residues. Trimming left V 0 bases short and J 3 bases short, with 15 bases between. Germline CDR1 reads SGHTA; CDR2 reads FQGNSA. The CDR3 reads CASSLAQTGGRYEQYF. The DNA of the CDR3 is TGTGCCAGCAGCTTAGCCCAGACAGGTGGACGCTACGAGCAGTACTTC.

The chain has TRBV6-5 and TRBJ1-2; the D gene is possibly TRBD1 (6 bases). The germline V gene encodes CDR1 MNHEY and CDR2 SVGAGI. This CDR3 has 14 residues. The V end was cut by 3 bases, the J end by 7 bases, with 15 bases between. The CDR3 sequence is CASSYMGGASGYTF. CDR3 bases: TGTGCCAGCAGTTATATGGGGGGGGCTAGTGGCTACACCTTC.

Comment on this clone: The identical CDR3 is also encoded by other nucleotide sequences in the sample. The rearrangement links TRBV18 to TRBJ1-1; tentatively, D is TRBD1 (6 bases). Germline V gene sequence: CDR1 KGHSH, CDR2 LQKENI. The V end lost 3 bases, the J end lost 8 bases, and 7 bases lay between the germline ends. CDR3 size: 11 residues. CDR3 bases: TGTGCCAGCTCACCCGGGACAGAAGCTTTCTTT. Its protein is CASSPGTEAFF.

The chain couples TRBV15 to TRBJ2-7; 11 nucleotides line up with TRBD2. V trimming: 3 bases; J trimming: 3 bases; junction bases outside the gene matches: 7. The V gene's germline CDR1 is LNHNV and CDR2 YYDKDF (reference sequence). The CDR3 is 16 residues long. The chain's CDR3 is CATSSQLLAGGYEQYF. DNA of the CDR3: TGTGCCACCAGCAGCCAACTTCTAGCGGGGGGCTACGAGCAGTACTTC.

This clone was recorded a few times. This sequence joins TRBV5-6 and TRBJ1-1, with D maybe TRBD1 (5 bases). Per germline, CDR1 SGHDT and CDR2 YYEEEE. The CDR3 length is 12 residues. Trimming removed 3 bases at V and 6 bases at J, with 9 bases between. CDR3 region: CASSWGRAEAFF. DNA for the CDR3: TGTGCCAGCAGCTGGGGGAGGGCTGAAGCTTTCTTT.

This clone was picked up one time. The V and J genes are TRBV12-3 or TRBV12-4 and TRBJ1-1; no definite D call. V was pared by 6 bases and J by 0 bases, with 8 bases between. The CDR3 is 13 amino acids. CDR3 loop: CASRPSLNTEAFF. The CDR3 nucleotides are TGTGCCAGCAGACCTTCATTGAACACTGAAGCTTTCTTT.

The J gene is TRBJ1-1, the V gene TRBV3-1 (or the pseudogene TRBV3-2); D not resolved. Germline V gives CDR1 LGHDT, CDR2 YNNKEL (reference sequence). The CDR3 length is 14 residues. V was clipped by 3 bases and J by 6 bases, with 14 bases between them. CDR3 nucleotides: TGTGCCAGCAGCCACGATCGGTGGCCCGCTGAAGCTTTCTTT. The encoded protein is CASSHDRWPAEAFF.

J is TRBJ2-6 and V is TRBV5-1, with 10 bases fitting TRBD1. The ends lost 3 bases at V and 5 bases at J; junction bases unmatched: 14. CDR1 and CDR2 (germline): SGHRS, YFSETQ. The CDR3 runs to 19 residues. CDR3 protein: CASSYLGQGFSGRANVLTF. The DNA for the CDR3 is TGCGCCAGCAGCTACCTGGGACAGGGGTTCTCAGGCAGGGCCAACGTCCTGACTTTC.

The chain couples TRBV10-3 to TRBJ1-2; D is possibly TRBD1 (6 bases). V was clipped by 5 bases and J by 2 bases, with 15 bases between them. CDR3 length equals 15 residues. Germline values: CDR1 ENHRY, CDR2 SYGVKD. CDR3 loop: CAISTGGAGNYGYTF. The CDR3 region has the DNA TGTGCCATCAGTACTGGGGGGGCTGGGAACTATGGCTACACCTTC.